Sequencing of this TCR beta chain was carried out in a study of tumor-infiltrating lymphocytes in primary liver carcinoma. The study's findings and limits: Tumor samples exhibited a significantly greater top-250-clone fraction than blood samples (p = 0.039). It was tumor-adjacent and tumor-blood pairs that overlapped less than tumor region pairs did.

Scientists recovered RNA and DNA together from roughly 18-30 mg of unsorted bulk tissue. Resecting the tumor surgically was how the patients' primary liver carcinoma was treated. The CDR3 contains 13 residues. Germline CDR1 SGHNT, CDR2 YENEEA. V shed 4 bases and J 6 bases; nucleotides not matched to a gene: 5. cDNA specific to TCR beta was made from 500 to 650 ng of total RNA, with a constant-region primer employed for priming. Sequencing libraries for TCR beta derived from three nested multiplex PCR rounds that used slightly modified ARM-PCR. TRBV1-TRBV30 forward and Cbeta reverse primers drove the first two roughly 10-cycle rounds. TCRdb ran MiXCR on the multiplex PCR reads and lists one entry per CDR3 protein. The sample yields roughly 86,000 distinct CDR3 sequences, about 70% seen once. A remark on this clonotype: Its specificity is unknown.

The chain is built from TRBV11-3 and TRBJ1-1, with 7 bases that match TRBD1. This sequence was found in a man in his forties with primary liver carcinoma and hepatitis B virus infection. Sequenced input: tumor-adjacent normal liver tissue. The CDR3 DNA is TGTGCCAGCAGCTCGCAGGGGGGCGCTGAAGCTTTCTTT. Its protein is CASSSQGGAEAFF.